One T cell receptor beta chain is described in this entry. Germline CDR1 SNHLY, CDR2 FYNNEI. V lost 3 bases and J lost 5; bases outside the gene matches: 6. The CDR3 has 15 residues. The record originates from a study of blood T cell repertoires in COVID-19. As for the study in general: Italy, Spain and the United States were the sources of the convalescent and acute COVID-19 samples.

Measured with immunoSEQ multiplex PCR; TCRdb has only the in-frame clones, and not every one. Among tens of thousands of clones listed, around 84% were seen once. The specimen sequenced was peripheral blood. The chain joins TRBV2 to TRBJ2-1; 8 bases are shared with TRBD2. The sequence derives from a human donor in a cohort sampled during active COVID-19. This chain's CDR3 is CASSDGLAGNNEQFF. CDR3 DNA: TGTGCCAGCAGTGACGGCCTAGCGGGTAACAATGAGCAGTTCTTC.